This entry features one TCR beta chain sequence. The target of this receptor is not known. Per-nucleotide qualities are absent, and no much larger clonotype sits a single base away. Whole blood was collected in K2EDTA tubes by collaborating institutions according to the institutions' own protocols. For TCRbeta analysis, collaborators shipped samples in one of three forms: frozen whole blood, isolated PBMCs, or DNA extracted from either of those sample types. Counted from cysteine to phenylalanine, this CDR3 has 14 amino acids. The DNA shown is the 42-base CDR3, in frame from base 1. The CDR1 and CDR2 encoded by the germline V gene (reference sequence) are SSHAT and FNYEAQ. V sheds 2 bases and J sheds 6 bases, leaving 11 bases between their ends. TCRbeta CDR3 regions were amplified from genomic DNA by means of the immunoSEQ Assay, a bias-controlled multiplex PCR. The paper's processing steps were these. Nucleated cell counts per sample were estimated from amplification of reference gene primers within the assay. Sequence reads were collapsed and filtered to measure the absolute abundance of every unique TCRbeta CDR3 rearrangement. For each sample, productive Simpson clonality was calculated as the square root of Simpson's diversity index over productive rearrangements. TCRdb limited this immuneACCESS table to in-frame rearrangements with V and J called. A share of clones is missing; checked studies link under half to unresolved V genes, and the rest is unexplained. The V and J calls and the clone size are those of that table, but D and trimming were determined from the DNA. The sample table lists about 50,000 clones, 90% of them with a count of one. In total, the top ten clones hold 9.7% of the sample.

The sample belongs to a study of blood T cell repertoires in COVID-19 (dated by TCRdb to 2020 to 2022). A note on the overall study: Samples covering the acute and convalescent phases of COVID-19 were provided by collaborators in the United States, Italy and Spain. A freely available public database, intended as a resource for researchers studying the immune response to SARS-CoV-2, is where the repertoires were released. Where HLA class I and class II types were available, the types were taken from metadata supplied by the sample provider, not from assay-based typing. The sample metadata nearly always contained a de-identified subject ID, COVID-19 status, age in years and sex. The prospective study material was composed of cDNA or gDNA derived from T cells, B-cell-depleted T cells, or PBMCs. The samples were drawn from the first 160 participants of the ongoing ImmuneRACE study and from 950 to 1,500 subjects provided by 6 global collaborators. Deeply sampled blood TCRbeta repertoires from subjects exposed to, actively infected with, or recovered from COVID-19 were included in the dataset. What the work shows at the level of the full study, not this receptor alone: Clinical and demographic metadata were provided uncurated, with the amount varying by source and participant.

Recombination joined TRBV7-7 with TRBJ2-1; no confident D gene assignment can be made. The specimen was peripheral blood. This sequence originates from a woman of 80 years or more with acute or convalescent COVID-19. Here the CDR3 is given as CASSLSSSSNEQFF. The DNA sequence is TGTGCCAGCAGCTTATCTAGTTCAAGCAATGAGCAGTTCTTC.